This T cell receptor beta chain stems from a study of T-cell reconstitution after alpha-beta-depleted transplantation in children. Unique molecular identifiers were used to barcode this TCRbeta library. TCRdb called the PCR reads again in MiXCR, with one record for every CDR3 protein. In the table there are some 830,000 distinct CDR3 sequences, roughly 15% of which are singletons. Broader study findings: Roughly two months post-transplant, alpha-beta T cells reportedly originated from several hundred graft clones that had expanded. Surviving recipient cells, namely T cells and thymic progenitors, were the source of high day-60 TCRbeta diversity in some patients.

In this sample, this clonotype turned up a few times. The antigen is not known. Germline lookup yields CDR1 SQVTM and CDR2 ANQGSEA. Trimming stripped 4 bases from V and 1 base from J, with 7 bases between. The CDR3 has 12 residues. V and J are TRBV29-1 and TRBJ1-1; D is unresolved. The source material was PBMCs, mostly from graft donor cells, sampled 360 days after TCRalphabeta/CD19-depleted stem cell transplant. The sequence was collected from a male patient younger than 18 who had a stem cell transplant for acute lymphoblastic leukemia, so the T cells may come from the graft donor. CDR3 region: CSVGQTNTEAFF. The CDR3 DNA is TGCAGCGTTGGGCAGACGAACACTGAAGCTTTCTTT.